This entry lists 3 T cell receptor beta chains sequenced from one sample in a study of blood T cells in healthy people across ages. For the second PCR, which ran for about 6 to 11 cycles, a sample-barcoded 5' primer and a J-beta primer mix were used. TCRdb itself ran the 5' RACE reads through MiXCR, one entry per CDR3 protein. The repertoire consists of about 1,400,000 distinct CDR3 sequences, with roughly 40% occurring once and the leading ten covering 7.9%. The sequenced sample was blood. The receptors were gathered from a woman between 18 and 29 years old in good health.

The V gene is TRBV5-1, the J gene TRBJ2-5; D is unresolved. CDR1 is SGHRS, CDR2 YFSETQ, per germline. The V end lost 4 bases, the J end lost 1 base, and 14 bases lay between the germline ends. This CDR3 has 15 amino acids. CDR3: CASSVATRPQETQYF. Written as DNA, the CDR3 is TGCGCCAGCAGCGTGGCGACTCGACCCCAAGAGACCCAGTACTTC.

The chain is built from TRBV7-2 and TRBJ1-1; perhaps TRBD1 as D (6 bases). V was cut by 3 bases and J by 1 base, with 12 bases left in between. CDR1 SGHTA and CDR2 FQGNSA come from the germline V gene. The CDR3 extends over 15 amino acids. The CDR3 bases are TGTGCCAGCAGCTTTCCGGGGGGCGCGAACACTGAAGCTTTCTTT. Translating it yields CASSFPGGANTEAFF.

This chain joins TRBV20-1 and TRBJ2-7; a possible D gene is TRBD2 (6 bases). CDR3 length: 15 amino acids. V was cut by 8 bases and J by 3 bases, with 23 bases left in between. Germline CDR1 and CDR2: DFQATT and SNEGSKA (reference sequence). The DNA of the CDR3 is TGCAGTACAAAGACTAGAGGGGAGGTCCTCTACGAGCAGTACTTC. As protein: CSTKTRGEVLYEQYF.